This TCR beta chain was retrieved from a study of blood T cell repertoires in COVID-19 (TCRdb year 2020). Some background on the complete study: Collaborator samples came from the United States, Italy and Spain and covered acute and convalescent phases of COVID-19. The material from the prospective study consisted of cDNA or gDNA derived from T cells, B-cell-depleted T cells, or PBMCs. Deeply sampled blood TCRbeta repertoires from subjects exposed to, actively infected with, or recovered from COVID-19 were included in the dataset. The repertoires were released in a freely available public database meant as a resource for research on the immune response to SARS-CoV-2. The samples were drawn from the first 160 participants of the ongoing ImmuneRACE study and from roughly 1,300 subjects provided by 6 global collaborators. Nearly every sample came with metadata listing a de-identified subject ID, COVID-19 status, age in years and sex. HLA class I and class II types, where available, came from metadata supplied by the sample provider rather than from assay-based typing.

V lost 6 bases and J lost 2 bases; the stretch between them is 14 bases long. The CDR3 starts with the cysteine, ends with the phenylalanine, and has 15 residues. Only CDR3 DNA remains: 45 bases, in frame from the first base. Based on the germline V gene, the CDR1 and CDR2 sequences are MDHEN and SYDVKM. TCRbeta CDR3 regions were amplified from genomic DNA using the immunoSEQ Assay, a bias-controlled multiplex PCR. The authors processed their data as follows. Nucleated cell counts per sample were estimated from amplification of reference gene primers within the assay. Sequence reads were collapsed and filtered to measure the absolute abundance of every unique TCRbeta CDR3 rearrangement. Productive Simpson clonality was computed per sample as the square root of Simpson's diversity index over productive rearrangements. TCRdb stores this immuneACCESS table with in-frame sequences only. Part of the clones is absent; in the studies checked, under half of the shortfall reflects unresolved V genes, and no reason is known for the rest. V and J calls and clone size are given by that table; D and trimming were obtained from the DNA. The sample table contains 100,000 to 120,000 clones; only one count was recorded for around nine tenths of them. The ten largest account for 6.5% to 10% of the sample.

In this sample, this clone turned up a few times. Its recognized antigen is unknown. Base qualities are missing; no much larger clone stands one base away. Samples from volunteer blood donors who had recovered from COVID-19 were contributed by a second Seattle source. Collaborating institutions collected whole blood in K2EDTA tubes following their own protocols. For TCRbeta analysis, collaborators shipped samples in one of three forms: frozen whole blood, isolated PBMCs, or DNA extracted from either of those sample types. The research as a whole found: Clinical and demographic metadata were provided uncurated, with the amount varying by source and participant.

The material sequenced was peripheral blood. The origin of this receptor is a woman in her 70s who had recovered from COVID-19. The sequence links TRBV28 to TRBJ1-5; the D segment could be TRBD1, given 6 matching bases. The CDR3 corresponds to CASSPQGKGNQPQHF. The DNA is TGTGCCAGCAGCCCACAGGGAAAAGGCAATCAGCCCCAGCATTTT.